This T cell receptor (beta chain) was documented in a study of T-cell reconstitution after alpha-beta-depleted transplantation in children. Study findings and constraints: Several hundred rapidly expanded clones from non-depleted graft cells reportedly supplied alpha-beta T cells about two months post-transplant. Newly made T cells mostly supplied T-cell counts and diversity one year after transplant. At day 60, the high TCRbeta diversity found in some patients originated from recipient T cells and thymic progenitors that had survived.

Deletions cut 2 bases from V and 3 bases from J, with 5 bases between. This CDR3 is built from 12 residues. The germline CDR1 and CDR2 sequences are SGHTA and FQGNSA. The library targeted TCRbeta and was prepared with unique molecular identifiers. One entry per CDR3 protein results from TCRdb running MiXCR on the PCR reads. Of 500,000 to 750,000 distinct CDR3 sequences in the sample, approximately 12% were seen once. For this clonotype: Its antigen remains unknown.

This rearrangement joins TRBV7-2 to TRBJ2-7; no clear D gene. The receptor comes from a male patient younger than 18 who had a stem cell transplant for acute myeloid leukemia, so the T cells may come from the graft donor. The sequences come from PBMCs, mostly from graft donor cells, collected 360 days after TCRalphabeta/CD19-depleted stem cell transplant. As DNA, the CDR3 is TGTGCCAGCAGCTTAACTTACTACGAGCAGTACTTC. Its protein product is CASSLTYYEQYF. The variable domain in full, with the rest retrieved from reference TRBV7-2 and TRBJ2-7, is GAGVSQSPSNKVTEKGKDVELRCDPISGHTALYWYRQSLGQGLEFLIYFQGNSAPDKSGLPSDRFSAERTGGSVSTLTIQRTQQEDSAVYLCASSLTYYEQYFGPGTRLTVT.